A single sample is the source of the 28 T cell receptor beta chains below, sequenced in a study of blood T cells in healthy people across ages. Primers used in a second PCR of about 7 to 12 cycles were a sample-barcoded 5' primer and a J-beta primer mix. TCRdb passed the 5' RACE reads through MiXCR, listing each CDR3 protein once. This sample has 750,000 or so distinct CDR3 sequences; more than 20% occur once, and the top ten carry under 10%. This sample was shared with a second study, whose subject was T cells of mothers and their children.

Material: blood. These receptor sequences come from a boy younger than 18 in good health.

The V call is TRBV6-7, the J call TRBJ1-5; no firm D call. TRBV6-7 is labeled an ORF, and its function is uncertain. Trimming left V 6 bases short and J 2 bases short, with 20 bases between. The CDR3 runs to 17 residues. The CDR3 region is CASSFPTPFEGNQPQHF. The CDR3 bases are TGTGCCAGCAGCTTTCCGACTCCTTTTGAAGGCAATCAGCCCCAGCATTTT.

This clonotype was recorded a few times. CDR3 DNA: TGTGCCAGCACCAAAGGGGACATCGAAGAGACCCAGTACTTC. This translates into CASTKGDIEETQYF. This rearrangement joins TRBV12-3 or TRBV12-4 to TRBJ2-5, with D possibly being TRBD1 (6 bases). The CDR3 contains 14 residues. Trimming took 7 bases from V and 3 from J, leaving 15 bases between them.

This sequence joins TRBV20-1 and TRBJ2-2; no firm D call. The CDR3 length is 14 residues. V was cut by 1 base and J by 3 bases, with 9 bases left in between. Germline assignment: CDR1 DFQATT and CDR2 SNEGSKA (reference sequence). The CDR3 DNA reads TGCAGTGCTAGAGCGGGCGTCGACACCGGGGAGCTGTTTTTT. It translates to CSARAGVDTGELFF.

This clonotype was found a few times. The chain joins TRBV21-1 to TRBJ1-2; the D segment call TRBD1 is taken from the table without a DNA check. TRBV21-1 is a recognized pseudogene. The CDR3 covers 14 residues. CDR3 sequence reads: CASSKVIGAVGYTF. The DNA for the CDR3 is TGTGCCAGCAGCAAAGTCATAGGGGCAGTCGGCTACACCTTC.

This clonotype was picked up a small number of times. CDR3 nucleotide sequence: TGTGCCAGCGCGGGACTAGCGGAAAGCACAGATACGCAGTATTTT. Protein sequence: CASAGLAESTDTQYF. This rearrangement joins TRBV27 to TRBJ2-3; 11 nucleotides match TRBD2. The CDR3 totals 15 residues. V was clipped by 8 bases and J by 0 bases; unmatched bases: 4. Looked up from germline, CDR1 is MNHEY and CDR2 is SMNVEV (reference sequence).

The V call is TRBV14, the J call TRBJ2-1, with D perhaps assigned TRBD1 or TRBD2 (5 bases each). The CDR3 covers 15 residues. Germline assignment: CDR1 SGHDN and CDR2 FVKESK. V lost 4 bases to trimming and J lost 3 bases, with 13 bases between them. The CDR3 sequence is CASSRGTANYNEQFF. CDR3 bases: TGTGCCAGCAGCCGTGGGACGGCCAACTACAATGAGCAGTTCTTC.

V is TRBV11-1 and J is TRBJ2-1; TRBD2 agrees at 13 bases. The V gene end was trimmed by 4 bases and the J gene end by 0 bases; junction bases not matched to a gene: 12. Germline CDR1 is SGHAT and CDR2 is FQDESV (reference sequence). CDR3 size: 20 residues. Here the CDR3 reads CASSWSWTSGSRGSYNEQFF. The CDR3 DNA sequence: TGTGCCAGCAGCTGGTCGTGGACTAGCGGGAGTAGGGGCTCCTACAATGAGCAGTTCTTC.

This rearrangement joins TRBV29-1 to TRBJ2-7, with 7 bases lining up with TRBD1. The CDR3 covers 13 residues. Germline lookup yields CDR1 SQVTM and CDR2 ANQGSEA. The ends lost 4 bases at V and 2 bases at J; junction bases unmatched: 5. DNA for the CDR3: TGCAGCGTTGTAGACAGGGATACCTACGAGCAGTACTTC. It encodes CSVVDRDTYEQYF.

This clonotype was picked up many times. V and J are TRBV27 and TRBJ2-1; 8 nucleotides agree with TRBD2. CDR1 and CDR2 (germline): MNHEY, SMNVEV (reference sequence). There are 16 residues in the CDR3. V gave up 6 bases and J gave up 4 bases; unmatched junction bases: 11. This CDR3 is CASSLRVAGTYNEQFF. The CDR3, as DNA: TGTGCCAGCAGCTTACGGGTAGCGGGAACGTACAATGAGCAGTTCTTC.

This clonotype showed up just a few times. The genes are TRBV20-1 and TRBJ1-2; D unresolved. V was cut by 5 bases and J by 8 bases, with 12 bases left in between. Looked up from germline, CDR1 is DFQATT and CDR2 is SNEGSKA (reference sequence). The CDR3 consists of 11 residues. The CDR3 reads CSALDWRGYTF. The CDR3 DNA sequence: TGCAGTGCTCTAGATTGGAGGGGCTACACCTTC.

This clonotype was observed a few times. The chain employs TRBV14 and TRBJ1-1, with 9 bases aligning to TRBD1. The CDR3 sequence is 15 residues long. Germline values: CDR1 SGHDN, CDR2 FVKESK. With 6 bases clipped from V and 5 bases from J, the junction kept 10 bases outside the gene matches. The CDR3 DNA is TGTGCCAGCAGTCAACTAACAGGGGGCAAAACTGAAGCTTTCTTT. Its translation: CASSQLTGGKTEAFF.

This clonotype was found a few times. This chain uses TRBV6-5 with TRBJ1-2; the D is unclear. Per germline, CDR1 MNHEY and CDR2 SVGAGI. V lost 0 bases, J lost 7 bases, and 6 bases lay in between. There are 12 residues in the CDR3. DNA for the CDR3: TGTGCCAGCAGTTACTCGGATGGTGGCTACACCTTC. Translation: CASSYSDGGYTF.

The chain employs TRBV29-1 and TRBJ1-4, with D possibly matching TRBD1 (5 bases). V lost 1 base and J 5 bases, leaving 14 bases between the germline ends. This CDR3 has 15 amino acids. CDR1 and CDR2 (germline): SQVTM, ANQGSEA. The CDR3 sequence is CSVEGGGTGNEKLFF. The DNA of the CDR3 is TGCAGCGTTGAAGGGGGGGGGACGGGGAATGAAAAACTGTTTTTT.

The rearrangement joins TRBV13 to TRBJ2-1, with 8 bases aligning to TRBD2. This CDR3 is built from 14 residues. Germline V gene data show CDR1 as PRHDT and CDR2 as FYEKMQ (reference sequence). The V gene end was trimmed by 5 bases and the J gene end by 8 bases; junction bases not matched to a gene: 8. The CDR3 DNA sequence: TGTGCCAGCAGCACGGGACTAGAGATGCATGAGCAGTTCTTC. Translating gives CASSTGLEMHEQFF.

The chain links TRBV12-3 or TRBV12-4 to TRBJ1-1; D ambiguous. CDR3 length: 12 amino acids. Trimming left V 4 bases short and J 12 bases short, with 15 bases between. In nucleotides, the CDR3 is TGTGCCAGCAGTTCGAACGCCCCGGAATCTTTCTTT. As protein: CASSSNAPESFF.

This clonotype was counted only a few times. J is TRBJ2-5 and V is TRBV28; weak D call: TRBD2 (5 bases). CDR1 MDHEN and CDR2 SYDVKM come from the germline V gene. Trimming pared 8 bases from V and 5 bases from J, leaving 18 bases between. The CDR3 consists of 14 residues. CDR3 coding DNA: TGTGCCAGCCTCGATATTGGGAGCAATGAGACCCAGTACTTC. Encoded protein: CASLDIGSNETQYF.

Only a few counts were recorded for this clonotype. V is TRBV14 and J is TRBJ2-3, with D possibly matching TRBD1 (5 bases). V dropped 2 bases and J dropped 5 bases, with 8 bases sitting between them. CDR1 is SGHDN and CDR2 is FVKESK in the germline V gene. This CDR3 contains 13 residues. Here the CDR3 reads CASSQRDRDTQYF. CDR3 sequence (DNA): TGTGCCAGCAGCCAACGTGACAGAGATACGCAGTATTTT.

The V gene is TRBV6-5, the J gene TRBJ1-2, with TRBD1 as a possible D gene (5 bases). Germline CDR1 reads MNHEY; CDR2 reads SVGAGI. V gave up 5 bases and J gave up 4 bases, with 20 bases separating them. CDR3 length: 16 amino acids. CDR3 in amino acids: CASSEFPQGRPYGYTF. The CDR3 DNA sequence: TGTGCCAGCAGTGAGTTCCCCCAGGGACGTCCCTATGGCTACACCTTC.

This chain joins TRBV7-3 and TRBJ2-1, with 11 bases lining up with TRBD2. There are 16 residues in the CDR3. V lost 4 bases and J lost 4; bases outside the gene matches: 6. Germline CDR1 is SGHTA and CDR2 is FQGTGA. CDR3 in amino acids: CASSSASGGLYNEQFF. CDR3 in DNA: TGTGCCAGCAGCTCGGCTAGCGGGGGGTTATACAATGAGCAGTTCTTC.

V is TRBV7-6 and J is TRBJ2-1; 9 positions match TRBD2. This CDR3 spans 18 amino acids. CDR1 SGHVS and CDR2 FNYEAQ come from the germline V gene. Trimming cost V 5 bases and J 4 bases; bases outside gene matches: 15. The DNA of the CDR3 is TGTGCCAGCAGCGCGCAACCTCCCACGGGACTAGCTTACAATGAGCAGTTCTTC. It encodes CASSAQPPTGLAYNEQFF. The variable domain in full, with the rest retrieved from reference TRBV7-6 and TRBJ2-1, is GAGVSQSPRYKVTKRGQDVALRCDPISGHVSLYWYRQALGQGPEFLTYFNYEAQQDKSGLPNDRFSAERPEGSISTLTIQRTEQRDSAMYRCASSAQPPTGLAYNEQFFGPGTRLTVL.

This clonotype appeared many times. This chain joins TRBV7-3 and TRBJ2-5; D gene uncertain. The CDR3 contains 13 residues. The V end was cut by 3 bases, the J end by 2 bases, with 7 bases between. Germline assignment: CDR1 SGHTA and CDR2 FQGTGA. The CDR3 coding sequence is TGTGCCAGCAGCTTCGGCGTGCAAGAGACCCAGTACTTC. Its protein product is CASSFGVQETQYF.

This clonotype was counted once. The chain recombines TRBV27 with TRBJ2-3; D is unresolved. Germline CDR1 is MNHEY and CDR2 is SMNVEV (reference sequence). The CDR3 runs 14 residues. Trimming removed 9 bases from V and 4 bases from J, with 17 bases in between. DNA for the CDR3: TGTGCCAGTTCCGTACTACTTGGCGCAGATACGCAGTATTTT. It is translated as CASSVLLGADTQYF.

A few counts support this clonotype. This chain joins TRBV4-1 and TRBJ2-2; no definite D call. The V end was cut by 5 bases, the J end by 5 bases, with 9 bases between. This CDR3 has 13 amino acids. Per the germline V gene, CDR1 is MGHRA and CDR2 is YSYEKL. The CDR3 spells CASSATLTGELFF. The CDR3, as DNA: TGCGCCAGCAGCGCGACATTGACCGGGGAGCTGTTTTTT.

The V call is TRBV7-9, the J call TRBJ1-4; perhaps TRBD1 as D (6 bases). The V end was cut by 3 bases, the J end by 7 bases, with 15 bases between. The germline gives CDR1 SEHNR, CDR2 FQNEAQ (reference sequence). This CDR3 spans 15 amino acids. DNA for the CDR3: TGTGCCAGCAGCTTCGTTGTCGGGGGCAGTGAAAAACTGTTTTTT. Translating gives CASSFVVGGSEKLFF.

This chain uses TRBV7-6 with TRBJ2-1; 9 bases are a match to TRBD2. This CDR3 is 16 amino acids long. The germline gives CDR1 SGHVS, CDR2 FNYEAQ. The V segment lost 4 bases and the J segment 2 bases; nucleotides outside the gene matches: 6. The CDR3 DNA follows: TGTGCCAGCAGCTCGGGACTAGCCGATCCCTACAATGAGCAGTTCTTC. Translating it yields CASSSGLADPYNEQFF. Together with reference TRBV7-6 and TRBJ2-1, the CDR3 gives the full variable domain: GAGVSQSPRYKVTKRGQDVALRCDPISGHVSLYWYRQALGQGPEFLTYFNYEAQQDKSGLPNDRFSAERPEGSISTLTIQRTEQRDSAMYRCASSSGLADPYNEQFFGPGTRLTVL.

The chain recombines TRBV29-1 with TRBJ1-2; TRBD1 aligns across 11 bases. The trim removed 6 bases at V and 7 bases at J, leaving 7 bases unmatched. The CDR3 sequence is 13 residues long. Germline CDR1 is SQVTM and CDR2 is ANQGSEA. The CDR3 here is CSVEDRGLGGYTF. The CDR3 bases are TGCAGCGTAGAGGACAGGGGGCTAGGTGGCTACACCTTC.

J is TRBJ2-5 and V is TRBV5-6; D may be TRBD2 (6 bases). Germline V gene data show CDR1 as SGHDT and CDR2 as YYEEEE. The CDR3 extends over 15 amino acids. The V end lost 4 bases, the J end lost 5 bases, and 18 bases lay between the germline ends. The CDR3 coding sequence is TGTGCCAGCAGCCCATGGGACTGGCAATGGGAGACCCAGTACTTC. Its translation is CASSPWDWQWETQYF.

The chain employs TRBV6-2 or TRBV6-3 and TRBJ2-4; TRBD1 matches 7 bases. Trimming removed 5 bases from V and 1 base from J; junction bases left unmatched: 14. Germline V CDR1 and CDR2: MNHEY, SVGEGT. This CDR3 has 18 residues. DNA of the CDR3: TGTGCCAGCAGTCCGTCACTGGGGACAGTAGAGGCCAAAAACATTCAGTACTTC. It encodes CASSPSLGTVEAKNIQYF.